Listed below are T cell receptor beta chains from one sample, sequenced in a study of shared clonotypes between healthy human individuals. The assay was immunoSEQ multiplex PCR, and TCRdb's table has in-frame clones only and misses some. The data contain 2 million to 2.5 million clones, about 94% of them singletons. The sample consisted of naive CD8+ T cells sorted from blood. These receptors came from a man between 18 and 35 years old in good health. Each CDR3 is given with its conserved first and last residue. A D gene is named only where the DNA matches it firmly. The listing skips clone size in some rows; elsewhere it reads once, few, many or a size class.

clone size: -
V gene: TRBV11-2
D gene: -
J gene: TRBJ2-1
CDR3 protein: CASATQGDSKFF
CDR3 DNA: TGTGCCAGCGCCACCCAAGGAGATTCAAAGTTCTTC

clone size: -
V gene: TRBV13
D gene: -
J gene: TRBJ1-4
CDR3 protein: CASSFAGPGIYEKLFF
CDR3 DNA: TGTGCCAGCAGCTTCGCGGGCCCAGGGATTTATGAAAAACTGTTTTTT

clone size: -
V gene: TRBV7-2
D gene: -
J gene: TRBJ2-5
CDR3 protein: CASSLGAGSQETQYF
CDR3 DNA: TGTGCCAGCAGCTTAGGGGCGGGGAGCCAAGAGACCCAGTACTTC

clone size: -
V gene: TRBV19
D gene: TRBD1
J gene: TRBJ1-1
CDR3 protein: CASSITRDRGMNTEAFF
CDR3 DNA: TGTGCCAGTAGTATAACCCGGGACAGGGGAATGAACACTGAAGCTTTCTTT

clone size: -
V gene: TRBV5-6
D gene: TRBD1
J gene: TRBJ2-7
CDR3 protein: CASSLLDRSSYEQYF
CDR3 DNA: TGTGCCAGCAGCTTGCTGGACAGGAGCTCCTACGAGCAGTACTTC

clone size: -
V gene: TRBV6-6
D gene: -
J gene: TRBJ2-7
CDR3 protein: CASNRADRTYEQYF
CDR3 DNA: TGTGCCAGCAATCGGGCGGACCGAACCTACGAGCAGTACTTC

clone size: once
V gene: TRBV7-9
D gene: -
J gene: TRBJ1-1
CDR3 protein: CASSLDSVGAFF
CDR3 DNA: TGTGCCAGCAGCTTAGATTCCGTAGGGGCTTTCTTT

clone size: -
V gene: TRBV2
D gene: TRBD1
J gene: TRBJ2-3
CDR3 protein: CASRDWTGVTDTQYF
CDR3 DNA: TGTGCCAGCAGAGATTGGACAGGGGTAACAGATACGCAGTATTTT

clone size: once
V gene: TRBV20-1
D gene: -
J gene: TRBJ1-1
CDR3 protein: CSAERGTEAFF
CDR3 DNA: TGCAGTGCCGAGAGGGGCACTGAAGCTTTCTTT

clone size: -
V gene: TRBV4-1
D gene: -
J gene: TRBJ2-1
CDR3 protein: CASSQEGIYNEQFF
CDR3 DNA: TGCGCCAGCAGCCAAGAAGGGATCTACAATGAGCAGTTCTTC

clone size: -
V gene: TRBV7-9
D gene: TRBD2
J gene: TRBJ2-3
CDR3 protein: CASSLVGLAEPLSTDTQYF
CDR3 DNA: TGTGCCAGCAGCCTGGTTGGGCTAGCGGAGCCCCTCAGCACAGATACGCAGTATTTT

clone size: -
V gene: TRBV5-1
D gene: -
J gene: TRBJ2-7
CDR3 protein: CASSLDAATTYEQYF
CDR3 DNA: TGCGCCAGCAGCTTGGATGCAGCAACCACCTACGAGCAGTACTTC

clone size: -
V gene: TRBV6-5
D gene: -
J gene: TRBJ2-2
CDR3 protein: CASSYSRAAAGELFF
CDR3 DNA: TGTGCCAGCAGTTACTCAAGGGCAGCAGCCGGGGAGCTGTTTTTT

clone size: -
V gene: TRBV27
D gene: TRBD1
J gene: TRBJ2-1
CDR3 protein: CASSSVQGNEQFF
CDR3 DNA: TGTGCCAGCAGTTCGGTACAGGGGAATGAGCAGTTCTTC

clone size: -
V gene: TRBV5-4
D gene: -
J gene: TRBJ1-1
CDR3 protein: CASSYWGGNTEAFF
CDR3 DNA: TGTGCCAGCTCTTACTGGGGAGGGAACACTGAAGCTTTCTTT

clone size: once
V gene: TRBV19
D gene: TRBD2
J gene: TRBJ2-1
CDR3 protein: CASKASGGYGEQFF
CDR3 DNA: TGTGCCAGTAAGGCTAGCGGGGGGTATGGTGAGCAGTTCTTC

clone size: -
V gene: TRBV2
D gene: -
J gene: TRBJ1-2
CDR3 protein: CASSGYLLGVYNYGYTF
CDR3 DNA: TGTGCCAGCAGTGGTTACCTCTTGGGGGTATACAACTATGGCTACACCTTC

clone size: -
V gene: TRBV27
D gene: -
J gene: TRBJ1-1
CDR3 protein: CASSLSVVRVTGAFF
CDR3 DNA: TGTGCCAGCAGTTTATCTGTTGTCAGGGTAACTGGAGCTTTCTTT

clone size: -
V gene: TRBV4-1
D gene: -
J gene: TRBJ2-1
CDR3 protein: CASSQGVEQFF
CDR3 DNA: TGCGCCAGCAGCCAAGGGGTTGAGCAGTTCTTC

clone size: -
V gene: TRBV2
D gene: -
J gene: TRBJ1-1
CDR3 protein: CASTPGIPGTEAFF
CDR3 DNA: TGTGCCAGCACTCCGGGTATTCCCGGCACTGAAGCTTTCTTT

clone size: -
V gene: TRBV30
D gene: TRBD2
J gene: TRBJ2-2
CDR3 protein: CAGGGANTGELFF
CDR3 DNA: TGTGCCGGCGGGGGTGCGAACACCGGGGAGCTGTTTTTT

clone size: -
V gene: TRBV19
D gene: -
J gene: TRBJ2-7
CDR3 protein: CASSIVASSYEQYF
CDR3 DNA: TGTGCCAGTAGTATAGTGGCTAGCTCCTACGAGCAGTACTTC

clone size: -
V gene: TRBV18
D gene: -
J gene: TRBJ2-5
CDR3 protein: CASSPGAGETQYF
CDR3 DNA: TGTGCCAGCTCACCAGGGGCCGGGGAGACCCAGTACTTC

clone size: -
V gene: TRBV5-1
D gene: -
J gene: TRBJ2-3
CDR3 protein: CASSLRGAYTDTQYF
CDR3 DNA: TGCGCCAGCAGCTTGCGGGGGGCCTACACAGATACGCAGTATTTT

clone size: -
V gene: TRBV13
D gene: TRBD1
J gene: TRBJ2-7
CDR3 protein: CASSAAGTGSHEQYF
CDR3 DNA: TGTGCCAGCAGCGCCGCGGGGACAGGGTCCCACGAGCAGTACTTC

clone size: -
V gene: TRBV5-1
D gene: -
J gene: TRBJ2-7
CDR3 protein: CASSWLESYEQYF
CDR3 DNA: TGCGCCAGCAGCTGGTTGGAATCCTACGAGCAGTACTTC

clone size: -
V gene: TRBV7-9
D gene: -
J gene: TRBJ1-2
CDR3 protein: CASSTIYVGNGYTF
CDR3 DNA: TGTGCCAGCAGCACGATCTACGTTGGGAATGGCTACACCTTC

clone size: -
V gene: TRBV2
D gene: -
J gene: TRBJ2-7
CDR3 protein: CASSLPEHYEQYF
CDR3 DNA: TGTGCCAGCAGTCTTCCCGAACATTACGAGCAGTACTTC

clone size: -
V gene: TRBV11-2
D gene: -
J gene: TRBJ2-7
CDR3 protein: CASSLKPTGSPTYEQYF
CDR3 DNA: TGTGCCAGCAGCCTAAAACCTACAGGGTCTCCAACCTACGAGCAGTACTTC

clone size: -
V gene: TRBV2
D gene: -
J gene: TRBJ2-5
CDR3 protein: CASSEHRSGETQYF
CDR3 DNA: TGTGCCAGCAGTGAGCATAGGTCCGGAGAGACCCAGTACTTC

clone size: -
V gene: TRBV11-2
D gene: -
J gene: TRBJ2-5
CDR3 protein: CASSEDGETQYF
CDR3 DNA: TGTGCCAGCAGCGAGGACGGGGAGACCCAGTACTTC

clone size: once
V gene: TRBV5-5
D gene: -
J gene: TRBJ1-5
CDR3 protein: CASSLVAGYQPQHF
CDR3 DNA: TGTGCCAGCAGCTTGGTTGCGGGGTATCAGCCCCAGCATTTT

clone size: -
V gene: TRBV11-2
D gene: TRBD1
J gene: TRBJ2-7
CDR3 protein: CASSLDTGTGYEQYF
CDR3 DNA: TGTGCCAGCAGCTTAGATACCGGGACAGGATACGAGCAGTACTTC

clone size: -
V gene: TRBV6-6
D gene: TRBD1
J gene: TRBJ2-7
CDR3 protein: CASSLTGQGSSYEQYF
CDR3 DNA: TGTGCCAGCAGTTTGACGGGACAGGGTAGTTCCTACGAGCAGTACTTC

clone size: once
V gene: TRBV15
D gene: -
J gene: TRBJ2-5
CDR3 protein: CATSRDMGARETQYF
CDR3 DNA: TGTGCCACCAGCAGAGATATGGGGGCGCGGGAGACCCAGTACTTC

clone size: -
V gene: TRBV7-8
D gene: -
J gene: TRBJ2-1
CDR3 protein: CASSEVVGAGNNEQFF
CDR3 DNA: TGTGCCAGCAGCGAAGTGGTGGGAGCAGGGAACAATGAGCAGTTCTTC